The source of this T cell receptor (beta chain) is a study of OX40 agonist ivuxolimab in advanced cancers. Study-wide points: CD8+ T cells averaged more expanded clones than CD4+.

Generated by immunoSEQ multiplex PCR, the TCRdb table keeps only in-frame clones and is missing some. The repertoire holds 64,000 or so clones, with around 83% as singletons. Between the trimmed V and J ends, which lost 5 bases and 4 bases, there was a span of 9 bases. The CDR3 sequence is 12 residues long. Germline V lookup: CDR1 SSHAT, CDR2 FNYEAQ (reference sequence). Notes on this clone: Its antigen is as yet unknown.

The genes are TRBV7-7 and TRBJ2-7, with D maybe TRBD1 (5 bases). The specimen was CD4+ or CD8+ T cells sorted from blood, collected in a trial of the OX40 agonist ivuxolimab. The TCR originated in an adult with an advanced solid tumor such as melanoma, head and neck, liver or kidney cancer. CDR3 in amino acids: CASSRQLYEQYF. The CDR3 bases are TGTGCCAGCAGCCGACAGTTATACGAGCAGTACTTC.